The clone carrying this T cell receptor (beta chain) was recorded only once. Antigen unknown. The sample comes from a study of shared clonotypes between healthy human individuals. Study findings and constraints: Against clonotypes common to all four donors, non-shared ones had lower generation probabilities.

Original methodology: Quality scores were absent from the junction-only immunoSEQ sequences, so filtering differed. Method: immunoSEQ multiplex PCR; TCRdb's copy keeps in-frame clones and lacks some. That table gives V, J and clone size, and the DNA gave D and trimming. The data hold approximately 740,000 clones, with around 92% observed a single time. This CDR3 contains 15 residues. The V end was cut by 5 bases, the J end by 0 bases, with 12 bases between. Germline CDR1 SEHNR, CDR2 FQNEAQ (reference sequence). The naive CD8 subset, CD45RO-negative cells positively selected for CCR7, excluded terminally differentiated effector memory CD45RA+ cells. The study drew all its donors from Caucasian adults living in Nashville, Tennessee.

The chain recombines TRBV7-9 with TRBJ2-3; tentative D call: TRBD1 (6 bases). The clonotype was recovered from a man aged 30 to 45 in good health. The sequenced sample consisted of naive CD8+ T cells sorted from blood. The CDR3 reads CASSQGQSSTDTQYF. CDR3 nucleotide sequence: TGTGCCAGCAGCCAGGGACAATCTAGCACAGATACGCAGTATTTT.